The clone carrying this T cell receptor beta chain was detected only a few times. Its antigen remains unidentified. The PCR had 60 Vbeta and 13 Jbeta primers. The repertoire was sequenced with immunoSEQ multiplex PCR; TCRdb's copy has only in-frame clones and lacks some. The sample consists of fewer than 45,000 clones, around 72% of them appearing once. The data belong to a study of cytomegalovirus exposure and HLA in healthy donors. Study-wide findings and caveats: As was reported, the classifier diagnosed cytomegalovirus status with high specificity and sensitivity. CMV serostatus was the only recorded immune exposure for donors.

V lost 5 bases to trimming and J lost 1 base; unmatched junction nucleotides: 7. CDR3 length: 15 amino acids. Germline CDR1 and CDR2: MRHNA and SNTAGT. This receptor was identified in a woman younger than 45 in good health and CMV-seronegative. Sequenced sample: PBMCs. The chain joins TRBV6-4 to TRBJ1-1, with 7 bases aligning to TRBD1. In nucleotides, the CDR3 is TGTGCCAGCAGTATCAGGGGGGCGGAGAACACTGAAGCTTTCTTT. It encodes CASSIRGAENTEAFF.